This is a list of T cell receptor beta chains from one sample in a study of T cells in Graves' hyperthyroidism and ophthalmopathy. TCRdb fed the multiplex PCR reads into MiXCR, producing one record per CDR3 protein. The table lists about 250,000 distinct CDR3 sequences, around 25% of them singletons. Specimen: blood. These receptors came from a woman in her 40s with Graves' ophthalmopathy. Both conserved end residues are part of each CDR3. The D gene is left open where the match is weak. Size values are once, few and many counts, or a class for expanded clones, and some rows have none.

>TRBJ2-7|NA|many|TRBV6-5
TGTGCCAGCAGCCGAGCTGGTGAGCAGTACTTC
CASSRAGEQYF
>TRBJ2-7|TRBD1|many|TRBV28
TGTGCCAGCAACACTGGACAGGGAACCTACGAGCAGTACTTC
CASNTGQGTYEQYF
>TRBJ2-7|NA|NA|TRBV6-2/TRBV6-3
TGTGCCAGCAGTTCCCCGGAGCAGGCCTACGAGCAGTACTTC
CASSSPEQAYEQYF
>TRBJ2-7|TRBD1|NA|TRBV7-3
TGTGTCAGCAGCCCATCCCCGGGGACAGGAGTCGAGCAGTACTTC
CVSSPSPGTGVEQYF
>TRBJ2-5|TRBD2|many|TRBV20-1
TGCAGTGCTAGGGCTAGCGGGAAGCAAGAGACCCAGTACTTC
CSARASGKQETQYF
>TRBJ2-7|NA|many|TRBV3-1
TGTGCCAGCAGCCAAGAGGTATGGCGGCAGTACTTC
CASSQEVWRQYF
>TRBJ2-5|TRBD2|NA|TRBV28
TGTGCCAGCACTGGGGGACTAGCGGGAGCGGAGACCCAGTACTTC
CASTGGLAGAETQYF
>TRBJ2-7|NA|many|TRBV29-1
TGCAGCGTTGCCGGGACCAGAGGTTACGAGCAGTACTTC
CSVAGTRGYEQYF
>TRBJ2-2|NA|many|TRBV30
TGTGCCTGGAGTGACCCTCGGCAGCAGCTAACCGGGGAGCTGTTTTTT
CAWSDPRQQLTGELFF
>TRBJ2-7|TRBD2|many|TRBV27
TGTGCCAGCAGTCGGGGACTAGCGAGCAGACATTACGAGCAGTACTTC
CASSRGLASRHYEQYF
>TRBJ1-5|TRBD1|NA|TRBV9
TGTGCCAGCAGTCGGGGAGGGGGCTATCAGCCCCAGCATTTT
CASSRGGGYQPQHF
>TRBJ1-5|TRBD1|many|TRBV28
TGTGCCAGCAGTATGGGACAGCCGTTTTGGGGCAATCAGCCCCAGCATTTT
CASSMGQPFWGNQPQHF
>TRBJ2-4|NA|many|TRBV5-1
TGCGCCAGCAGCCCCGGGCAGACTTTAGCCAAAAACATTCAGTACTTC
CASSPGQTLAKNIQYF
>TRBJ2-5|NA|few|TRBV27
TGTGCCAGCAGTTTATTTAGAACTCGGATCAGCGAGACCCAGTACTTC
CASSLFRTRISETQYF
>TRBJ2-7|NA|many|TRBV25-1
TGTGCCAGCAGTGGCCACCTCCCGGCGCTCGAGCAGTACTTC
CASSGHLPALEQYF
>TRBJ2-7|NA|many|TRBV4-2
TGTGCCAGCAGCCAACCCGAAACCTACGAGCAGTACTTC
CASSQPETYEQYF
>TRBJ2-5|NA|NA|TRBV7-2
TGTGCCAGCAGCTTTGGGACTCCAGGGACCCAGTACTTC
CASSFGTPGTQYF
>TRBJ2-7|NA|many|TRBV12-3/TRBV12-4
TGTGCCAGCAGTTTTGGCTACGAGCAGTACTTC
CASSFGYEQYF
>TRBJ2-6|NA|many|TRBV27
TGTGCCAGCAGATGGGGGGGGCTTGGGGCCAACGTCCTGACTTTC
CASRWGGLGANVLTF
>TRBJ2-6|TRBD1|many|TRBV9
TGTGCCAGCAGCGTTACACCCGGGTACAGGGGAATAACATCTGGGGCCAACGTCCTGACTTTC
CASSVTPGYRGITSGANVLTF
>TRBJ2-7|TRBD2|NA|TRBV6-1
TGTGCCAGCAGTCCCGGGACTAGCGACCACGAGCAGTACTTC
CASSPGTSDHEQYF
>TRBJ2-3|TRBD2|NA|TRBV6-5
TGTGCCAGCAGTTACTCGGCTAGCGGAGGCACAGATACGCAGTATTTT
CASSYSASGGTDTQYF
>TRBJ2-5|NA|many|TRBV7-8
TGTGCCAGCAGCTCCGGGGGCTGGGGGGAGACCCAGTACTTC
CASSSGGWGETQYF
>TRBJ2-7|NA|many|TRBV9
TGTGCCAGCAGCGTAGGGGGAGGGGGGAACTACGAGCAGTACTTC
CASSVGGGGNYEQYF
>TRBJ1-2|NA|NA|TRBV27
TGTGCCACCTCCAAGGCTAACTATGGCTACACCTTC
CATSKANYGYTF
>TRBJ1-6|NA|many|TRBV20-1
TGCAGTGCTAGGAGGGGTGGCTCTTATAATTCACCCCTCCACTTT
CSARRGGSYNSPLHF
>TRBJ1-5|TRBD1|many|TRBV9
TGTGCCAGCAGCGCCGGGGGGGACAGTAATCAGCCCCAGCATTTT
CASSAGGDSNQPQHF
>TRBJ2-7|NA|many|TRBV20-1
TGCAGTGCTAGAGATCCCGGGGGCGAGAGGTCCTACGAGCAGTACTTC
CSARDPGGERSYEQYF
>TRBJ2-7|TRBD2|NA|TRBV7-2
TGTGCCAGCAGCTTAGCGTTTACTAGCGTATGCTCCTACGAGCAGTACTTC
CASSLAFTSVCSYEQYF